Listed below are T cell receptor beta chains from one sample, sequenced in a study of cytomegalovirus exposure and HLA in healthy donors. Method: immunoSEQ multiplex PCR; TCRdb's copy keeps in-frame clones and lacks some. The sample lists under 200,000 clones; 80% were seen once. Sequenced: PBMCs. The receptor source for this set is a man aged 35 to 55 in good health and CMV-seronegative. Each CDR3 is given with its conserved first and last residue. The order of the fields is D gene, J gene, clone size, V gene, CDR3 DNA, CDR3 protein. The D gene is left open where the match is weak. Not all rows give a size; the values are once, few, many and, for expanded clones, a class.

D: TRBD1; J: TRBJ2-7; size: -; V: TRBV28; DNA: TGTGCCAGCACCATCGGACAGGGGGTGGCCGAGCAGTACTTC; CDR3: CASTIGQGVAEQYF
D: -; J: TRBJ2-1; size: once; V: TRBV6-5; DNA: TGTGCCAGCAGTTACTCTGGGGGCGCGAATATCGATGAGCAGTTCTTC; CDR3: CASSYSGGANIDEQFF
D: -; J: TRBJ1-2; size: few; V: TRBV4-2; DNA: TGTGCCAGCAGCCAAGGAGCCGGGGGGCGGAACTATGGCTACACCTTC; CDR3: CASSQGAGGRNYGYTF
D: -; J: TRBJ2-7; size: -; V: TRBV2; DNA: TGTGCCAGCAGTGGCCTCGCGAGGATTTCCTACGAGCAGTACTTC; CDR3: CASSGLARISYEQYF
D: -; J: TRBJ1-4; size: few; V: TRBV6-5; DNA: TGTGCCACCCGGAGGGAGGTGGAACTGTTTTTT; CDR3: CATRREVELFF
D: -; J: TRBJ2-7; size: -; V: TRBV7-2; DNA: TGTGCCAGCAGCCTCGGACAGTCATACTCCTACGAGCAGTACTTC; CDR3: CASSLGQSYSYEQYF
D: -; J: TRBJ1-2; size: -; V: TRBV9; DNA: TGTGCCAGCAGCGTAGTCCCCCCCGCGGGAAAGAATGGCTACACCTTC; CDR3: CASSVVPPAGKNGYTF
D: TRBD1; J: TRBJ2-3; size: -; V: TRBV5-1; DNA: TGCGCCAGCAGCTTGACCGGGACAGGGGTGGATACGCAGTATTTT; CDR3: CASSLTGTGVDTQYF
D: -; J: TRBJ1-2; size: -; V: TRBV7-9; DNA: TGTGCCAGCAGCTCTGTGATGGACAGCGCCAGGGACCACACCTTC; CDR3: CASSSVMDSARDHTF
D: TRBD1; J: TRBJ1-6; size: -; V: TRBV5-6; DNA: TGTGCCAGCAGCGGACAGGGGATGTCACCCCTCCACTTT; CDR3: CASSGQGMSPLHF
D: TRBD1; J: TRBJ2-1; size: -; V: TRBV7-2; DNA: TGTGCCAGCAGCGACTTGGGACAGGGGGTGAACAATGAGCAGTTCTTC; CDR3: CASSDLGQGVNNEQFF
D: -; J: TRBJ2-6; size: -; V: TRBV6-6; DNA: TGTGCCAGCAGCGGACAGAACTCTGGGGCCAACGTCCTGACTTTC; CDR3: CASSGQNSGANVLTF
D: -; J: TRBJ2-5; size: -; V: TRBV6-5; DNA: TGTGCCAGCAGTTCGGGGCAGGGGGAGACCCAGTACTTC; CDR3: CASSSGQGETQYF
D: -; J: TRBJ2-3; size: -; V: TRBV21-1; DNA: TGTGCCAGCAGAATCCAACAACCAGATACGCAGTATTTT; CDR3: CASRIQQPDTQYF
D: -; J: TRBJ1-1; size: -; V: TRBV25-1; DNA: TGTGCCACCACATGGGGGGAGAACACTGAAGCTTTCTTT; CDR3: CATTWGENTEAFF
D: TRBD2; J: TRBJ2-7; size: once; V: TRBV19; DNA: TGTGCCAGTAGTCCGGGAGTCGGGAGGTTCGAGCAGTACTTC; CDR3: CASSPGVGRFEQYF
D: TRBD2; J: TRBJ2-1; size: -; V: TRBV18; DNA: TGTGCCAGCTCACCTTTAGCGGGAGAGGCCAATGAGCAGTTCTTC; CDR3: CASSPLAGEANEQFF
D: -; J: TRBJ2-2; size: -; V: TRBV10-1; DNA: TGCGCCAGCAGTCTGACATTAGGAGGTACCGGGGAGCTGTTTTTT; CDR3: CASSLTLGGTGELFF
D: -; J: TRBJ1-1; size: once; V: TRBV7-9; DNA: TGTGCCAGCAGCTTAGCGGGGGCGTACACTGAAGCTTTCTTT; CDR3: CASSLAGAYTEAFF
D: -; J: TRBJ1-5; size: once; V: TRBV28; DNA: TGTGCCAGCAGTTTACCCGGGCGGAAGAGGGGCAATCAGCCCCAGCATTTT; CDR3: CASSLPGRKRGNQPQHF
D: -; J: TRBJ1-6; size: few; V: TRBV5-4; DNA: TGTGCCAGCAGCTTGGGACAGATCTATAATTCACCCCTCCACTTT; CDR3: CASSLGQIYNSPLHF
D: TRBD1; J: TRBJ2-7; size: -; V: TRBV19; DNA: TGTGCCAGTAGCACCGACAGGGGGCCATACGAGCAGTACTTC; CDR3: CASSTDRGPYEQYF
D: TRBD1; J: TRBJ2-3; size: -; V: TRBV27; DNA: TGTGCCAGCATCCAGAGACACAGGGGGTCCACAGATACGCAGTATTTT; CDR3: CASIQRHRGSTDTQYF